Listed here are 7 T cell receptor beta chains from one sample, sequenced in a study of cytotoxic CD8 clonotypes in ibrutinib-treated CLL. TCRdb's copy holds only in-frame clones and misses some; the assay was immunoSEQ multiplex PCR. The table lists a few hundred thousand clones, about 80% of them singletons. The specimen comprised PBMCs, sampled before ibrutinib treatment. Receptors originate from a human donor with chronic lymphocytic leukemia.

The rearrangement links TRBV5-1 to TRBJ2-7, with D possibly TRBD1 on 5 matching bases. Trimming removed 6 bases at V and 2 bases at J, with 30 bases between. The CDR3 sequence is 19 residues long. CDR1 is SGHRS and CDR2 is YFSETQ in the germline V gene. The CDR3 DNA reads TGCGCCAGCACCCTCCGGACGCGAGGTTGGGGCCAAGTCCCCTACGAGCAGTACTTC. Translated: CASTLRTRGWGQVPYEQYF. Full variable domain (missing parts from reference TRBV5-1 and TRBJ2-7): KAGVTQTPRYLIKTRGQQVTLSCSPISGHRSVSWYQQTPGQGLQFLFEYFSETQRNKGNFPGRFSGRQFSNSRSEMNVSTLELGDSALYLCASTLRTRGWGQVPYEQYFGPGTRLTVT.

The genes are TRBV6-5 and TRBJ2-7; tentatively, D is TRBD1 or TRBD2 (5 bases each). The germline V gene has CDR1 MNHEY and CDR2 SVGAGI. This CDR3 comprises 14 residues. Trimming cost V 8 bases and J 0 bases, with 14 bases left between them. CDR3 sequence (DNA): TGTGCCAGCTGGGACCCAAGGAGCTCCTACGAGCAGTACTTC. It specifies CASWDPRSSYEQYF.

J is TRBJ2-7 and V is TRBV7-9; D possibly matches TRBD1 or TRBD2 (5 bases each). The CDR3 has 15 amino acids. V lost 4 bases and J 7 bases, leaving 20 bases between the germline ends. CDR1 is SEHNR, CDR2 FQNEAQ, per germline (reference sequence). CDR3 residues: CASSSPGSTGWEQYF. For the CDR3, the DNA is TGTGCCAGCAGCTCCCCTGGGAGCACAGGATGGGAGCAGTACTTC. Filled out from reference TRBV7-9 and TRBJ2-7, the complete variable domain reads DTGVSQNPRHKITKRGQNVTFRCDPISEHNRLYWYRQTLGQGPEFLTYFQNEAQLEKSRLLSDRFSAERPKGSFSTLEIQRTEQGDSAMYLCASSSPGSTGWEQYFGPGTRLTVT.

The rearrangement links TRBV7-9 to TRBJ2-2; D possibly corresponds to TRBD2 (7 bases). The CDR3 has 17 amino acids. V was clipped by 4 bases and J by 3 bases, with 18 bases between them. The germline CDR1 and CDR2 sequences are SEHNR and FQNEAQ (reference sequence). The CDR3, as DNA: TGTGCCAGCAGCTCGCCGGCCGGAGGGGGGGACACCGGGGAGCTGTTTTTT. Protein: CASSSPAGGGDTGELFF.

This rearrangement joins TRBV19 to TRBJ2-3; 7 bases agree with TRBD1. The V gene's germline CDR1 is LNHDA and CDR2 SQIVND (reference sequence). J gave up 2 bases and V 6 bases, and 8 bases lay outside the gene matches. CDR3 length: 15 residues. CDR3 nucleotides: TGTGCCAGTAGACGACAGGGCGTTTCCACAGATACGCAGTATTTT. This translates into CASRRQGVSTDTQYF. The full variable domain, with the rest looked up from reference TRBV19 and TRBJ2-3, is DGGITQSPKYLFRKEGQNVTLSCEQNLNHDAMYWYRQDPGQGLRLIYYSQIVNDFQKGDIAEGYSVSREKKESFPLTVTSAQKNPTAFYLCASRRQGVSTDTQYFGPGTRLTVL.

The V gene is TRBV27, the J gene TRBJ1-4; weak D call: TRBD1 (5 bases). Trimming shortened V by 2 bases and J by 0 bases, and 10 bases separated the two germline ends. In germline, CDR1 is MNHEY, CDR2 SMNVEV (reference sequence). The CDR3 loop spans 16 amino acids. CDR3: CASSLVRGATNEKLFF. The CDR3 DNA reads TGTGCCAGCAGTTTAGTGCGGGGGGCAACTAATGAAAAACTGTTTTTT.

This clone has a single count. V gene TRBV5-6 combines with J gene TRBJ2-1; weak D call: TRBD1 (5 bases). The CDR3 contains 17 residues. Germline lookup yields CDR1 SGHDT and CDR2 YYEEEE. With 0 bases removed from V and 0 bases from J, the gap between germline ends came to 13 bases. The CDR3 DNA is TGTGCCAGCAGCTTGGTCAGGGTGTTCCGCTCCTACAATGAGCAGTTCTTC. This encodes CASSLVRVFRSYNEQFF.